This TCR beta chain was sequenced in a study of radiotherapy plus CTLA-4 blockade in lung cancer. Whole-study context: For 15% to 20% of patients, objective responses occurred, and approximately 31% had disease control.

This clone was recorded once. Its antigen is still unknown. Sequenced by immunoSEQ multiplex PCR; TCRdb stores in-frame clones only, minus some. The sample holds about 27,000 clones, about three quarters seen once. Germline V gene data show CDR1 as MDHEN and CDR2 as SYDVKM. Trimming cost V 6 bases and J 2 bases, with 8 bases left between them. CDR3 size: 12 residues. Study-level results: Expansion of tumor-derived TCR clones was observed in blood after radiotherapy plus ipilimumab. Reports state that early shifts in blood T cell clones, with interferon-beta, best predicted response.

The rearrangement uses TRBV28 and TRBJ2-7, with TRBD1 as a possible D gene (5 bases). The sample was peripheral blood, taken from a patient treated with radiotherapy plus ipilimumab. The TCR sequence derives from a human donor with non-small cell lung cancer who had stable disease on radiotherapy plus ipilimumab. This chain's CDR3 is CASRGVTYEQYF. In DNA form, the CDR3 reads TGTGCCAGCAGAGGGGTAACCTACGAGCAGTACTTC.